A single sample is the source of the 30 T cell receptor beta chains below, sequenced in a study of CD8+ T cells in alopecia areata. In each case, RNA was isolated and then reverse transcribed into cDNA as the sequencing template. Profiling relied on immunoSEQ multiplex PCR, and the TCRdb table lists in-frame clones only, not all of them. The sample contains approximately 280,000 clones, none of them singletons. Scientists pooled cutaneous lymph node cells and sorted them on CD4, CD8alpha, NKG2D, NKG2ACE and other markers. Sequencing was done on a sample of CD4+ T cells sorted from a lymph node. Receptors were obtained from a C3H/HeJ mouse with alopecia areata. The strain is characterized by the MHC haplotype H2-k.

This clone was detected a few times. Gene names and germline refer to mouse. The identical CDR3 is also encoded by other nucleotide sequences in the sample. CDR3 DNA, as far as it was read: TGCACCTGCAGTGCCTGGGGCAACTATGCT. This gives the protein CTCSAWGNYA. The CDR3 in its entirety is CTCSAWGNYAEQFF. This chain uses TRBV1 with TRBJ2-1; tentatively, D is TRBD2 (6 bases). Read coverage stops 4 residues before the CDR3 terminus; the germline J gene supplies the remainder. The V end was cut by 3 bases, the J end by 1 base, with 7 bases between. The germline V gene encodes CDR1 NSQYPW and CDR2 LRSPGD (reference sequence). This CDR3 comprises 14 residues.

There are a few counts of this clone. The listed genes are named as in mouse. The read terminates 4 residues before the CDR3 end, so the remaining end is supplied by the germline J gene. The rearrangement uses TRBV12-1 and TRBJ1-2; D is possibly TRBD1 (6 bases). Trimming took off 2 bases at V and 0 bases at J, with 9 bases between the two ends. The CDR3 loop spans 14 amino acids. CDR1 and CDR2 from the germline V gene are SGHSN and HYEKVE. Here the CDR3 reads CASSRGTPNSDYTF. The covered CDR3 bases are TGTGCCAGCTCTCGCGGGACACCAAACTCC.

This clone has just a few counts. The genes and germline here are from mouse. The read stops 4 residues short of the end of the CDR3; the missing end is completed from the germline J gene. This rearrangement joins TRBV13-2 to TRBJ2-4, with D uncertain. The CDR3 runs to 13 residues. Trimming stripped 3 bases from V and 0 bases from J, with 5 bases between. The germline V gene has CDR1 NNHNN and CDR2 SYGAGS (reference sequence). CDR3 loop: CASGARSQNTLYF. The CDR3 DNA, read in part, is TGTGCCAGCGGTGCGAGGAGTCAAAAC.

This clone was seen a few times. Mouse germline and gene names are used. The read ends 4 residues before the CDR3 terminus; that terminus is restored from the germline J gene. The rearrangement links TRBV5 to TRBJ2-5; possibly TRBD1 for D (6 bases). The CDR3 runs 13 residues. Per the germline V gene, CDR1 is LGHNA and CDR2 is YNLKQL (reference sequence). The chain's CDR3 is CASSPDRKDTQYF. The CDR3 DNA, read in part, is TGTGCCAGCAGCCCCGACAGGAAAGAC.

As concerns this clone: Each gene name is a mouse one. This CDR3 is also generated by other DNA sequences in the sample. The sequenced part of the CDR3 DNA is TGTGCCAGCAGTGAGAGGACAGGGGGCTAT. The encoded protein is CASSERTGGY. The whole CDR3 protein is CASSERTGGYEQYF. This chain uses TRBV13-3 with TRBJ2-7; TRBD1 agrees at 10 bases. The read ends 4 residues shy of where the CDR3 ends; the end is completed using the germline J gene. With V trimmed by 2 bases and J by 3 bases, 2 bases remained unmatched. Germline V CDR1 and CDR2: NNHDY, SYVADS. The CDR3 has 14 residues.

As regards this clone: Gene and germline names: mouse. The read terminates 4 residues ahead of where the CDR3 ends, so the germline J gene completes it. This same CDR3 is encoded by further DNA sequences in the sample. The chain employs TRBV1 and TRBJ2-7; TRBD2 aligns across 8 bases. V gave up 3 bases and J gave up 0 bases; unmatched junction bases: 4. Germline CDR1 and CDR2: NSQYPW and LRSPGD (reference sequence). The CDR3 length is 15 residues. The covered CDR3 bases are TGCACCTGCAGTGCGGGGGGGGCGAGCTCCTAT. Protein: CTCSAGGASSY. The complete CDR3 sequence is CTCSAGGASSYEQYF.

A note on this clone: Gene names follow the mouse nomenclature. The sequenced CDR3 bases are TGTGCCAGCAGTGATCGGGGGGTCAACTATGCT. Amino acids: CASSDRGVNYA. The entire CDR3 is CASSDRGVNYAEQFF. The chain recombines TRBV13-3 with TRBJ2-1, with D maybe TRBD2 (6 bases). The CDR3 end falls 4 residues outside the read, so it is completed with the germline J gene. CDR1 is NNHDY and CDR2 is SYVADS in the germline V gene. This CDR3 is built from 15 residues. Trimming left V 1 base short and J 1 base short, with 9 bases between.

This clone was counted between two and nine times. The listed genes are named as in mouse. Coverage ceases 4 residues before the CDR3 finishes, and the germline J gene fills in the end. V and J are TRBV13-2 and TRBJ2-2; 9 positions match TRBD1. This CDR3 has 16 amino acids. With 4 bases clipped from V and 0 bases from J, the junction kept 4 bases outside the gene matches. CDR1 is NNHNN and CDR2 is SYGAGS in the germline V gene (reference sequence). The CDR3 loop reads CASGLRQGANTGQLYF. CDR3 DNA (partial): TGTGCCAGCGGTCTCCGACAGGGGGCAAACACCGGG.

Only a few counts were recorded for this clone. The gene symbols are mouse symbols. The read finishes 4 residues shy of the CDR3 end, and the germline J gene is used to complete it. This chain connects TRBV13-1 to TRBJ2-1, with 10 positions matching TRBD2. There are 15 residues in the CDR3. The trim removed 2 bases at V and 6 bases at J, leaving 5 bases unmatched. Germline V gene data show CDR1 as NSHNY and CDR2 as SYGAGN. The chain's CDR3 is CASSEDWGTSAEQFF. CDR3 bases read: TGTGCCAGCAGTGAGGACTGGGGGACCAGTGCT.

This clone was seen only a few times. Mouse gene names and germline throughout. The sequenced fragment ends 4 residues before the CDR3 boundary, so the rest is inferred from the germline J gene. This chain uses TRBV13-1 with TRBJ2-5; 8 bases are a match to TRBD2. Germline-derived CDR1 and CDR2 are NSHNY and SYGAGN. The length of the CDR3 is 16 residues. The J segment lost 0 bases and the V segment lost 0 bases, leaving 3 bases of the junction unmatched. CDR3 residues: CASSDVWGDNQDTQYF. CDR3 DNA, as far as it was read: TGTGCCAGCAGTGATGTCTGGGGGGACAACCAAGAC.

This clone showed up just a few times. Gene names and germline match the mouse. CDR3 sequence: CASSLTGTTNTEVFF. Partial CDR3 DNA: TGTGCCAGCAGTCTCACCGGGACAACAAACACA. V usage is TRBV14 and J usage is TRBJ1-1, with TRBD1 as a possible D gene (6 bases). Read sequence stops 4 residues before the CDR3 end, and the germline J gene provides the missing end. CDR1 is SGHDT and CDR2 is FRDEAV in the germline V gene. The V end lost 4 bases, the J end lost 0 bases, and 13 bases lay between the germline ends. The CDR3 is 15 residues long.

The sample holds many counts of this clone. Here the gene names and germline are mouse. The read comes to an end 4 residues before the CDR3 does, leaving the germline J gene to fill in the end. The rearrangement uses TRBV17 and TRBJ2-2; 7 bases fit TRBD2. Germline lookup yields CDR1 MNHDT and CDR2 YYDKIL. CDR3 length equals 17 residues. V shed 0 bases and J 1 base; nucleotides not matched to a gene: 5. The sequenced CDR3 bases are TGTGCTAGCAGTAGAGACCCCCTGGGGGTAAACACCGGG. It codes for CASSRDPLGVNTG. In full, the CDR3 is CASSRDPLGVNTGQLYF.

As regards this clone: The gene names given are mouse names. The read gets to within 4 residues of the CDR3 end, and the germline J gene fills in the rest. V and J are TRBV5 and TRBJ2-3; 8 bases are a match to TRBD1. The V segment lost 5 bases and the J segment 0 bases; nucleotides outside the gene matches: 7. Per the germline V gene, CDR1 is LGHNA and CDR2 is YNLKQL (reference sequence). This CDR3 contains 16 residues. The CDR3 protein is CASSTRQGTSAETLYF. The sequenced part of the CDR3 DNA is TGTGCCAGCAGCACACGACAGGGGACTAGTGCAGAA.

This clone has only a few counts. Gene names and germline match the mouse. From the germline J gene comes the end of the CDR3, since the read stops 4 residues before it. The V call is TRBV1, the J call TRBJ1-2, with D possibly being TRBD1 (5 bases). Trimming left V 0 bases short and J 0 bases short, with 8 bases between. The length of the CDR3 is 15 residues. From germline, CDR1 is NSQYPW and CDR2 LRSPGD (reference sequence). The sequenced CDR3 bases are TGCACCTGCAGTGCAGAGGACAAATCAAACTCC. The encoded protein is CTCSAEDKSNS. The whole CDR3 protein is CTCSAEDKSNSDYTF.

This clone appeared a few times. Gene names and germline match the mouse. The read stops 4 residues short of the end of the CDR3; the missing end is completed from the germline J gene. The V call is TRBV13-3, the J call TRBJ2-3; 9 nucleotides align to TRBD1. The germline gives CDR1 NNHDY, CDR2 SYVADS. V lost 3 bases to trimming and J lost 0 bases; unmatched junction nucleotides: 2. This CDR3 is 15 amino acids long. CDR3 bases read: TGTGCCAGCAGTGCTGGACAGGGGAGTGCAGAA. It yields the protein CASSAGQGSAE. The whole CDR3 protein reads CASSAGQGSAETLYF.

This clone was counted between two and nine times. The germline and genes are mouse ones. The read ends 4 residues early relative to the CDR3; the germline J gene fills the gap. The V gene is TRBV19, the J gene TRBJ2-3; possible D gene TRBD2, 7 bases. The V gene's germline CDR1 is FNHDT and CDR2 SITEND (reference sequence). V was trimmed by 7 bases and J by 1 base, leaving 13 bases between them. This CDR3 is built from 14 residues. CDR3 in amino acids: CASEGGRGAETLYF. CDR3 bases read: TGTGCCAGCGAAGGGGGGCGCGGTGCAGAA.

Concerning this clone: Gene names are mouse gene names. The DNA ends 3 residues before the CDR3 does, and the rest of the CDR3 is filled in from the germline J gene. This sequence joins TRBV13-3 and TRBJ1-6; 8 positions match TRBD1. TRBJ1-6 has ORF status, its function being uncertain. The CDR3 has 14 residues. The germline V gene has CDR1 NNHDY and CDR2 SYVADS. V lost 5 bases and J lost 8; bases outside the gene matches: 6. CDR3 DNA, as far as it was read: TGTGCCAGCAGGATGACAGGGGAGGATTCGCCC. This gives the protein CASRMTGEDSP. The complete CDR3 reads CASRMTGEDSPLYF.

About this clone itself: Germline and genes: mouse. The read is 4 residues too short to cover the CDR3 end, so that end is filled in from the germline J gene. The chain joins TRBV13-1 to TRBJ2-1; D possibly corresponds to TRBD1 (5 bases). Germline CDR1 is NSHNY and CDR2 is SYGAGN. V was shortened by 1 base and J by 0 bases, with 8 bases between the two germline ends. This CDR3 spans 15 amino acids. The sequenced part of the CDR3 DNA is TGTGCCAGCAGTGATAAGGGGTATAACTATGCT. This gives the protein CASSDKGYNYA. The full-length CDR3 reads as CASSDKGYNYAEQFF.

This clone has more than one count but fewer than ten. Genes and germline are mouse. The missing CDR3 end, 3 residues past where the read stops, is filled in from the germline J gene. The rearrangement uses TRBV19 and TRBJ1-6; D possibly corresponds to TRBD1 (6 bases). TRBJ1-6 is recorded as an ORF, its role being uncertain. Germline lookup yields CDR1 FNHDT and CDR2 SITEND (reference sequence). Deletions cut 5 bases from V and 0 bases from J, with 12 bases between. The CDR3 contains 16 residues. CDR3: CASSAGTSSYNSPLYF. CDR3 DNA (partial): TGTGCCAGCAGCGCCGGGACATCTTCCTATAATTCGCCC.

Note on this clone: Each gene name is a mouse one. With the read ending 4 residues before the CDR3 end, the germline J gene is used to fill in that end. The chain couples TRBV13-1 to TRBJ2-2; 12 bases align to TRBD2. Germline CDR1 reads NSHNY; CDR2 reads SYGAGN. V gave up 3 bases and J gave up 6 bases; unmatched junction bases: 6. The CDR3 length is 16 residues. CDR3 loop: CASSVGTGGSSGQLYF. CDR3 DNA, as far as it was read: TGTGCCAGCAGTGTCGGGACTGGGGGGAGTTCCGGG.

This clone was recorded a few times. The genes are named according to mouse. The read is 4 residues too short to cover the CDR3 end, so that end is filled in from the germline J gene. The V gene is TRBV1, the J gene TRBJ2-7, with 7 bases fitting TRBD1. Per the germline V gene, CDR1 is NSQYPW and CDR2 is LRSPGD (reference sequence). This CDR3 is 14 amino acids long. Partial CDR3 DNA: TGCACCTGCAGTGCAGTCTCGGGACAGTAT. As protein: CTCSAVSGQY. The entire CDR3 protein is CTCSAVSGQYEQYF.

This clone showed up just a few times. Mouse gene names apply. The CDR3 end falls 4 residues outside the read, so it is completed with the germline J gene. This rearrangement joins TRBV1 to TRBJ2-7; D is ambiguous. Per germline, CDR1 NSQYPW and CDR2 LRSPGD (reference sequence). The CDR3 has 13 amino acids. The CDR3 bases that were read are TGCACCTGCAGTGCGTCAGGCTTAGAT. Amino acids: CTCSASGLD. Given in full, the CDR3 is CTCSASGLDEQYF.

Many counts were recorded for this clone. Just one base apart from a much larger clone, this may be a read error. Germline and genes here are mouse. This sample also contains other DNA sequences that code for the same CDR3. CDR3 loop: CASSRDRNSDYTF. The DNA read from the CDR3 is TGTGCCAGCAGTCGGGACAGAAACTCC. V and J are TRBV19 and TRBJ1-2, with 7 nucleotides matching TRBD1. From the germline J gene comes the end of the CDR3, since the read stops 4 residues before it. Germline CDR1 FNHDT, CDR2 SITEND (reference sequence). J lost 1 base, V lost 4 bases, and 1 base had no gene match. The CDR3 contains 13 residues.

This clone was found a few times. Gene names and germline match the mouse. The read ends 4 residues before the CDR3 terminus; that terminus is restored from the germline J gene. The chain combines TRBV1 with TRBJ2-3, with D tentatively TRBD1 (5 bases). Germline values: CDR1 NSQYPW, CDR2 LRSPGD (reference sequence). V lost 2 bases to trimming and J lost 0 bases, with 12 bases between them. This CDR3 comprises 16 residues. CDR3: CTCSATRQGSAETLYF. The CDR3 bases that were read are TGCACCTGCAGTGCAACAAGGCAGGGTAGTGCAGAA.

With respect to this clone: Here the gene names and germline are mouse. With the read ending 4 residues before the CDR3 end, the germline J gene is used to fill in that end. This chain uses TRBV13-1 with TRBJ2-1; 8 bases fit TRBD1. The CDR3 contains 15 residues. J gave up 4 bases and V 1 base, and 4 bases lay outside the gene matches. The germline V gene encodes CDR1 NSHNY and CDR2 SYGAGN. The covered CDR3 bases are TGTGCCAGCAGTGATCCGGGACAGGAATATGCT. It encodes CASSDPGQEYA. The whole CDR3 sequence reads CASSDPGQEYAEQFF.

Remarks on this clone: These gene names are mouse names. The CDR3 spells CTCSGPGTGDDWGEETLYF. The DNA read from the CDR3 is TGCACCTGCAGTGGACCCGGGACAGGGGACGACTGGGGGGAAGAA. The rearrangement uses TRBV1 and TRBJ2-3; TRBD1 or TRBD2 may be the D gene (10 bases each). The DNA ends 4 residues before the CDR3 does, and the rest of the CDR3 is filled in from the germline J gene. CDR3 length: 19 residues. From germline, CDR1 is NSQYPW and CDR2 LRSPGD (reference sequence). Full variable domain (missing parts from reference TRBV1 and TRBJ2-3): VTLLEQNPRWRLVPRGQAVNLRCILKNSQYPWMSWYQQDLQKQLQWLFTLRSPGDKEVKSLPGADYLATRVTDTELRLQVANMSQGRTLYCTCSGPGTGDDWGEETLYFGSGTRLTVL.

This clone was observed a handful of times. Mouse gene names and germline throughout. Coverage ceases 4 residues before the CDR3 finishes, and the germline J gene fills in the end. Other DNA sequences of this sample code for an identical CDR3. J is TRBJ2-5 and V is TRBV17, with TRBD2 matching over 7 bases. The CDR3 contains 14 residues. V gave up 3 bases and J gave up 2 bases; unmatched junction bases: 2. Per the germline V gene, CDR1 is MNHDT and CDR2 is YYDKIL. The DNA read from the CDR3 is TGTGCTAGCAGTAGGGCTGGGGGCCAAGAC. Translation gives CASSRAGGQD. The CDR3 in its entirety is CASSRAGGQDTQYF. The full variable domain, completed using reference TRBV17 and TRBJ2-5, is DTTVKQNPRYKLARVGKPVNLICSQTMNHDTMYWYQKKPNQAPKLLLFYYDKILNREADTFEKFQSSRPNNSFCSLYIGSAGLEYSAMYLCASSRAGGQDTQYFGPGTRLLVL.

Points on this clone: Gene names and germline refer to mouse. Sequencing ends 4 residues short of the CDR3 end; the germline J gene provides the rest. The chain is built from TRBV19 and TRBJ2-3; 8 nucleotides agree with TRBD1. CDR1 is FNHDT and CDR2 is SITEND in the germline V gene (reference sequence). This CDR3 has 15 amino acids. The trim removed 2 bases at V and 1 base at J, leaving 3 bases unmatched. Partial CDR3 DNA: TGTGCCAGCAGTATGGGCAGGGGGCGTGCAGAA. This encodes CASSMGRGRAE. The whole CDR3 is CASSMGRGRAETLYF.

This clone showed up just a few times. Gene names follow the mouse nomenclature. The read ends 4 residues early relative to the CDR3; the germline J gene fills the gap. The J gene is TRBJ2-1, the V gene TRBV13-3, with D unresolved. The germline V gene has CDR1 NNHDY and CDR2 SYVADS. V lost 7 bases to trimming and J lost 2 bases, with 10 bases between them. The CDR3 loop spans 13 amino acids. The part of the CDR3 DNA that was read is TGTGCCAGCCACAGCCCCTACTATGCT. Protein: CASHSPYYA. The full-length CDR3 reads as CASHSPYYAEQFF.

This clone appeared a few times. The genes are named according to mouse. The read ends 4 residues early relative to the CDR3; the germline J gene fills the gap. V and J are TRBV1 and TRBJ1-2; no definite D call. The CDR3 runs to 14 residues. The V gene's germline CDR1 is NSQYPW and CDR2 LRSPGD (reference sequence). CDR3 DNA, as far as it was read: TGCACCTGCAGTGCAGAGGGGATGGGTTCC. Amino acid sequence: CTCSAEGMGS. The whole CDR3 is CTCSAEGMGSDYTF. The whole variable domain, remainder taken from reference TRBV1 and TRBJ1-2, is VTLLEQNPRWRLVPRGQAVNLRCILKNSQYPWMSWYQQDLQKQLQWLFTLRSPGDKEVKSLPGADYLATRVTDTELRLQVANMSQGRTLYCTCSAEGMGSDYTFGSGTRLLVI.